Below, 24 T cell receptor beta chains from the same sample are listed, as sequenced in a study of T-cell reconstitution after alpha-beta-depleted transplantation in children. Construction of the TCRbeta library involved unique molecular identifiers. TCRdb reprocessed the PCR reads with MiXCR, giving one entry per CDR3 protein. The sample yields about 1,000,000 distinct CDR3 sequences, less than 30% seen once. The material sequenced was PBMCs, mostly from graft donor cells, taken 360 days after TCRalphabeta/CD19-depleted stem cell transplant. The receptor set was obtained from a boy under two years old who had a stem cell transplant for SCID, so the T cells may come from the graft donor.

This clonotype was counted only a few times. The chain uses TRBV5-1 and TRBJ2-1, with D tentatively TRBD1 or TRBD2 (5 bases each). The CDR3 covers 13 residues. Germline values: CDR1 SGHRS, CDR2 YFSETQ. Deletions cut 5 bases from V and 5 bases from J, with 11 bases between. DNA for the CDR3: TGCGCCAGCAGTGAGGGGCCGAACAATGAGCAGTTCTTC. Translating it yields CASSEGPNNEQFF.

This chain links TRBV11-2 with TRBJ2-5; D is unclear. Per germline, CDR1 SGHAT and CDR2 FQNNGV. The CDR3 is made up of 12 amino acids. V lost 5 bases, J lost 9 bases, and 13 bases lay in between. The CDR3 nucleotides read TGTGCCAGCAGCCCGAGTTTGGCGGCCCAGTACTTC. It is translated as CASSPSLAAQYF.

This clonotype was observed a handful of times. The chain is built from TRBV7-2 and TRBJ2-7; 13 positions match TRBD2. The CDR3 totals 18 residues. From germline, CDR1 is SGHTA and CDR2 FQGNSA. V trimming: 0 bases; J trimming: 2 bases; junction bases outside the gene matches: 7. Here the CDR3 reads CASSLARLAGGKTYEQYF. CDR3 coding DNA: TGTGCCAGCAGCTTAGCCCGACTAGCGGGGGGAAAGACCTACGAGCAGTACTTC.

This sequence joins TRBV4-1 and TRBJ2-1; the D gene could be TRBD1 or TRBD2 (5 bases each). CDR1 is MGHRA and CDR2 is YSYEKL in the germline V gene. The V and J ends lost 1 base and 3 bases respectively, with 16 bases between them. The CDR3 length is 17 residues. The CDR3 nucleotides are TGCGCCAGCAGCCAAGCTTGGGACGACGACTTCTACAATGAGCAGTTCTTC. Protein: CASSQAWDDDFYNEQFF.

The J gene is TRBJ1-1, the V gene TRBV5-5; no clear D gene. V was pared by 2 bases and J by 12 bases, with 11 bases between. This CDR3 region has 11 residues. Per germline, CDR1 SGHKS and CDR2 YYEKEE (reference sequence). CDR3: CASSFRYTTFF. As DNA, the CDR3 is TGTGCCAGCAGCTTCAGGTATACGACTTTCTTT.

The gene calls are TRBV18 and TRBJ2-5; D not certain. The CDR3 contains 13 residues. Trimming shortened V by 3 bases and J by 5 bases, and 10 bases separated the two germline ends. Germline V gene sequence: CDR1 KGHSH, CDR2 LQKENI. CDR3 coding DNA: TGTGCCAGCTCACCGGTCCCAAGGGAGACCCAGTACTTC. This sequence encodes CASSPVPRETQYF.

The table lists this clonotype with a few counts. V is TRBV20-1 and J is TRBJ1-3; 8 bases align to TRBD1. J was trimmed by 3 bases and V by 5 bases; bases with no gene match: 6. Germline V gene data show CDR1 as DFQATT and CDR2 as SNEGSKA (reference sequence). The CDR3 extends over 14 amino acids. CDR3 residues: CSAWDRQHGNTIYF. The CDR3 bases are TGCAGTGCTTGGGACAGGCAACATGGAAACACCATATATTTT.

The genes are TRBV29-1 and TRBJ2-2; TRBD1 is a possible D gene (6 bases). The CDR3 extends over 13 amino acids. V gave up 7 bases and J gave up 10 bases, with 19 bases separating them. Germline values: CDR1 SQVTM, CDR2 ANQGSEA. The CDR3 DNA reads as TGCAGCGCTCTGGGTTCGGCAGGGGAGGAGCTGTTTTTT. It codes for CSALGSAGEELFF.

The sample holds a few counts of this clonotype. This chain links TRBV29-1 with TRBJ2-3, with D maybe TRBD2 (6 bases). The ends were cut back, 3 bases at V and 6 bases at J, with 16 bases in the middle. Germline CDR1 is SQVTM and CDR2 is ANQGSEA. The CDR3 is 14 residues long. The DNA for the CDR3 is TGCAGCGTTGACGGGACTCTAGGCCGGGATACGCAGTATTTT. Translation gives CSVDGTLGRDTQYF.

The rearrangement uses TRBV9 and TRBJ2-1; D may be TRBD2 (6 bases). This CDR3 has 15 residues. Trimming took 3 bases from V and 0 from J, leaving 10 bases between them. The V gene's germline CDR1 is SGDLS and CDR2 YYNGEE. The CDR3 sequence: CASSAGTVSYNEQFF. As DNA, the CDR3 is TGTGCCAGCAGCGCCGGGACTGTCTCCTACAATGAGCAGTTCTTC.

The V call is TRBV29-1, the J call TRBJ2-5; 7 bases agree with TRBD1. This CDR3 is built from 14 residues. After removal of 6 bases from V and 1 base from J, the junction contained 8 bases not matched to a gene. The germline V gene has CDR1 SQVTM and CDR2 ANQGSEA. The CDR3 reads CSVSGQESQETQYF. CDR3 DNA sequence: TGCAGCGTCAGTGGACAGGAGTCCCAAGAGACCCAGTACTTC.

This clonotype was observed a few times. V is TRBV15 and J is TRBJ2-5, with 9 positions matching TRBD2. The CDR3 consists of 16 residues. J gave up 3 bases and V 4 bases, and 9 bases lay outside the gene matches. Germline V gives CDR1 LNHNV, CDR2 YYDKDF (reference sequence). CDR3 in amino acids: CATSKGAASGKETQYF. The CDR3 region has the DNA TGTGCCACCAGCAAGGGCGCGGCTAGCGGGAAAGAGACCCAGTACTTC.

At least ten counts were recorded for this clonotype. The rearrangement links TRBV4-1 to TRBJ1-2; 7 bases line up with TRBD1. The CDR3 extends over 14 amino acids. Germline V gene data show CDR1 as MGHRA and CDR2 as YSYEKL. V lost 2 bases, J lost 4 bases, and 4 bases stayed unmatched. The CDR3 coding sequence is TGCGCCAGCAGCCAAAGCACAGGGGTCTATGGCTACACCTTC. Translated, it gives CASSQSTGVYGYTF.

This rearrangement joins TRBV7-2 to TRBJ1-1, with 7 bases matching TRBD1. There are 14 residues in the CDR3. With 5 bases clipped from V and 4 bases from J, the junction kept 7 bases outside the gene matches. CDR1 is SGHTA and CDR2 is FQGNSA in the germline V gene. This CDR3 reads CASSPDRDATEAFF. Here the CDR3 DNA reads TGTGCCAGCAGCCCTGACAGGGACGCCACTGAAGCTTTCTTT.

This clonotype has a handful of counts. The rearrangement uses TRBV25-1 and TRBJ2-1; possibly TRBD2 for D (6 bases). Germline-derived CDR1 and CDR2 are MGHDK and SYGVNS. V was shortened by 9 bases and J by 7 bases, with 10 bases between the two germline ends. The length of the CDR3 is 11 residues. The DNA for the CDR3 is TGTGCCAGTGCCCGGGAGAATGAGCAGTTCTTC. Protein product: CASARENEQFF. The full variable domain, rest sourced from reference TRBV25-1 and TRBJ2-1, is EADIYQTPRYLVIGTGKKITLECSQTMGHDKMYWYQQDPGMELHLIHYSYGVNSTEKGDLSSESTVSRIRTEHFPLTLESARPSHTSQYLCASARENEQFFGPGTRLTVL.

This clonotype was counted between two and nine times. J is TRBJ1-2 and V is TRBV7-9; no definite D call. This CDR3 contains 15 residues. V was pared by 4 bases and J by 0 bases, with 12 bases between. Germline CDR1 SEHNR, CDR2 FQNEAQ (reference sequence). CDR3: CASSWARSPNYGYTF. As DNA, the CDR3 is TGTGCCAGCAGCTGGGCCAGATCTCCTAACTATGGCTACACCTTC.

This clonotype was seen a handful of times. This sequence joins TRBV12-5 and TRBJ2-5; D gene uncertain. This CDR3 has 12 residues. Trimming took off 5 bases at V and 7 bases at J, with 11 bases between the two ends. Germline V gene sequence: CDR1 LGHNT, CDR2 FRNRAP. In DNA, the CDR3 is TGTGCTAGTGGTCCCCTAGTTTGGACCCAGTACTTC. Amino acid sequence: CASGPLVWTQYF.

The chain is built from TRBV7-3 and TRBJ2-7; D could derive from TRBD1 or TRBD2 (5 bases each). Germline V gene data show CDR1 as SGHTA and CDR2 as FQGTGA. Trimming pared 0 bases from V and 1 base from J, leaving 10 bases between. This CDR3 has 15 residues. CDR3 sequence reads: CASSLTGPPSYEQYF. In DNA, the CDR3 is TGTGCCAGCAGCTTAACGGGACCGCCGTCCTACGAGCAGTACTTC.

This clonotype turned up a few times. The chain is built from TRBV29-1 and TRBJ2-2, with D hard to call. Germline V gene lookup returns CDR1 SQVTM and CDR2 ANQGSEA. The CDR3 has 14 residues. Trimming stripped 2 bases from V and 0 bases from J, with 7 bases between. CDR3 sequence (DNA): TGCAGCGTTGAAAAACGGCCGAACACCGGGGAGCTGTTTTTT. Translating it yields CSVEKRPNTGELFF.

This clonotype was seen more than once but under ten times. V is TRBV7-2 and J is TRBJ2-3; D unclear. Looked up from germline, CDR1 is SGHTA and CDR2 is FQGNSA. V lost 1 base to trimming and J lost 4 bases, with 12 bases between them. This CDR3 comprises 15 residues. This CDR3 is CASSLGAPRADTQYF. The CDR3 DNA sequence: TGTGCCAGCAGCTTAGGTGCCCCCCGAGCAGATACGCAGTATTTT.

This clonotype was recorded a few times. The V and J genes are TRBV11-2 and TRBJ2-3, with a tentative D call TRBD1 (5 bases). CDR3 length: 17 amino acids. CDR1 is SGHAT and CDR2 is FQNNGV in the germline V gene. The V end lost 6 bases, the J end lost 2 bases, and 21 bases lay between the germline ends. Written as DNA, the CDR3 is TGTGCCAGCAGACCCACGACAGCACCATACCTCACAGATACGCAGTATTTT. It encodes CASRPTTAPYLTDTQYF.

This rearrangement joins TRBV20-1 to TRBJ1-2; D is unresolved. The V gene's germline CDR1 is DFQATT and CDR2 SNEGSKA (reference sequence). Trimming stripped 4 bases from V and 6 bases from J, with 15 bases between. This CDR3 is built from 13 residues. Here the CDR3 reads CSATWGLGDGYTF. The CDR3 DNA reads as TGCAGTGCTACCTGGGGTCTAGGCGATGGCTACACCTTC.

Only a few counts were recorded for this clonotype. The V call is TRBV30, the J call TRBJ2-1, with TRBD2 as a possible D gene (7 bases). The V end lost 0 bases, the J end lost 6 bases, and 21 bases lay between the germline ends. Germline CDR1 GTSNPN, CDR2 SVGIG (reference sequence). The CDR3 covers 17 residues. In DNA form, the CDR3 reads TGTGCCTGGAGTGTATGGTTTGGCGGGGGCGCCTCCAATGAGCAGTTCTTC. This encodes CAWSVWFGGGASNEQFF. Full variable domain (outside the CDR3, taken from reference TRBV30 and TRBJ2-1): SQTIHQWPATLVQPVGSPLSLECTVEGTSNPNLYWYRQAAGRGLQLLFYSVGIGQISSEVPQNLSASRPQDRQFILSSKKLLLSDSGFYLCAWSVWFGGGASNEQFFGPGTRLTVL.

This clonotype has just a few counts. This sequence joins TRBV15 and TRBJ1-3; D gene ambiguous. The CDR3 contains 13 residues. Germline V gives CDR1 LNHNV, CDR2 YYDKDF (reference sequence). The V and J ends lost 1 base and 7 bases respectively, with 8 bases between them. The CDR3 sequence is CATSRVRGNTIYF. CDR3 coding DNA: TGTGCCACCAGCAGAGTCCGGGGTAACACCATATATTTT. Complete variable domain (other parts from reference TRBV15 and TRBJ1-3): DAMVIQNPRYQVTQFGKPVTLSCSQTLNHNVMYWYQQKSSQAPKLLFHYYDKDFNNEADTPDNFQSRRPNTSFCFLDIRSPGLGDTAMYLCATSRVRGNTIYFGEGSWLTVV.